Each of the 32 T cell receptor beta chains below was sequenced from the same sample in a study of technical replicates of blood from several donors. The table came from immunoSEQ multiplex PCR; TCRdb's copy has only in-frame clones and leaves some out. The sample includes about 75,000 clones, approximately 96% seen only once; the top ten take approximately 0.2%. The specimen was T cells isolated from PBMCs. The receptor set was obtained from a human donor in good health.

This chain uses TRBV27 with TRBJ2-7, with 7 nucleotides matching TRBD2. Germline trimming cut 5 bases from V and 4 bases from J; bases unmatched to any gene: 8. This CDR3 contains 14 residues. CDR1 is MNHEY, CDR2 SMNVEV, per germline (reference sequence). The CDR3: CASSALGRGYEQYF. The CDR3 nucleotides read TGTGCCAGCAGTGCCCTAGGGAGGGGTTACGAGCAGTACTTC.

The genes are TRBV7-8 and TRBJ2-7; no clear D gene. CDR1 and CDR2 from the germline V gene are SGHVS and FQNEAQ. Trimming shortened V by 4 bases and J by 1 base, and 17 bases separated the two germline ends. The CDR3 runs to 16 residues. CDR3 protein: CASSSRRSQNSYEQYF. CDR3 DNA: TGTGCCAGCAGCTCACGTCGTAGCCAAAATTCCTACGAGCAGTACTTC.

This chain connects TRBV4-1 to TRBJ2-7; D might be TRBD2 (6 bases). CDR1 is MGHRA, CDR2 YSYEKL, per germline. The ends were cut back, 1 base at V and 2 bases at J, with 6 bases in the middle. The CDR3 is made up of 13 amino acids. CDR3 coding DNA: TGCGCCAGCAGCCAAGGGGGGGCCTACGAGCAGTACTTC. Translating it yields CASSQGGAYEQYF.

This sequence joins TRBV5-6 and TRBJ2-3, with 9 nucleotides matching TRBD1. Germline V lookup: CDR1 SGHDT, CDR2 YYEEEE. The junction had 10 bases not matched to a gene; V was cut back by 2 bases and J by 6 bases. The CDR3 has 16 amino acids. CDR3 region: CASSLIPGQGVDTQYF. The CDR3 nucleotides read TGTGCCAGCAGCTTAATTCCGGGACAGGGTGTGGATACGCAGTATTTT.

The genes are TRBV9 and TRBJ2-2; D is unresolved. Trimming removed 3 bases at V and 9 bases at J, with 9 bases between. There are 12 residues in the CDR3. The germline CDR1 and CDR2 sequences are SGDLS and YYNGEE. Here the CDR3 reads CASSALSRELFF. CDR3 nucleotide sequence: TGTGCCAGCAGCGCCCTAAGCCGGGAGCTGTTTTTT.

V and J are TRBV5-1 and TRBJ1-2; D call uncertain. This CDR3 is built from 13 residues. Trimming pared 0 bases from V and 4 bases from J, leaving 7 bases between. CDR1 and CDR2 (germline): SGHRS, YFSETQ. CDR3 sequence: CASSLADFYGYTF. CDR3 nucleotides: TGCGCCAGCAGCTTGGCGGACTTCTATGGCTACACCTTC.

The V and J genes are TRBV7-6 and TRBJ2-5; TRBD2 might be the D (5 bases). This CDR3 region has 15 residues. V gave up 5 bases and J gave up 2 bases, with 15 bases separating them. The germline gives CDR1 SGHVS, CDR2 FNYEAQ. The CDR3 nucleotides read TGTGCCAGCAGCAAAAGACGACTACCACAAGAGACCCAGTACTTC. It is translated as CASSKRRLPQETQYF.

The chain links TRBV7-2 to TRBJ1-2; D possibly corresponds to TRBD1 (5 bases). V lost 1 base, J lost 9 bases, and 9 bases lay in between. The CDR3 totals 12 residues. The germline gives CDR1 SGHTA, CDR2 FQGNSA. This CDR3 reads CASSLEGDRYTF. The DNA of the CDR3 is TGTGCCAGCAGCTTAGAAGGGGATCGCTACACCTTC.

The V and J genes are TRBV5-1 and TRBJ2-7; the D is unclear. The germline V gene encodes CDR1 SGHRS and CDR2 YFSETQ. This CDR3 is 12 amino acids long. V lost 2 bases, J lost 6 bases, and 9 bases lay in between. CDR3 nucleotide sequence: TGCGCCAGCAGCTTCAGTATTGGCGAGCAGTACTTC. It encodes CASSFSIGEQYF.

The sample holds one count of this clone. The gene calls are TRBV5-1 and TRBJ1-3; 12 positions match TRBD1. The trim removed 9 bases at V and 0 bases at J, leaving 13 bases unmatched. Germline loops: CDR1 SGHRS, CDR2 YFSETQ. CDR3 size: 18 residues. The CDR3 sequence: CANIHPGTGGSSGNTIYF. In DNA, the CDR3 is TGCGCCAACATTCACCCCGGGACAGGGGGCAGCTCTGGAAACACCATATATTTT.

The rearrangement uses TRBV10-1 and TRBJ2-1, with TRBD1 matching 8 bases. CDR3 length: 15 residues. The ends lost 6 bases at V and 2 bases at J; junction bases unmatched: 6. Germline CDR1 reads WNHNN; CDR2 reads SYGVQD (reference sequence). The CDR3 reads CASSKTGVTYNEQFF. For the CDR3, the DNA is TGCGCCAGCAGCAAGACAGGGGTTACCTACAATGAGCAGTTCTTC.

The chain links TRBV4-2 to TRBJ2-4, with TRBD1 matching over 9 bases. CDR1 LGHNA and CDR2 YNFKEQ come from the germline V gene. The CDR3 contains 16 residues. With 0 bases clipped from V and 5 bases from J, the junction kept 5 bases outside the gene matches. The CDR3 DNA is TGTGCCAGCAGCCAAGACCCCGGGACAGGGCAAAACATTCAGTACTTC. Its translation: CASSQDPGTGQNIQYF.

This chain connects TRBV27 to TRBJ1-2; a possible D gene is TRBD1 (5 bases). Trimming left V 4 bases short and J 3 bases short, with 9 bases between. This CDR3 is 13 amino acids long. Germline V gives CDR1 MNHEY, CDR2 SMNVEV (reference sequence). The CDR3 sequence: CASSSRAHYGYTF. CDR3 sequence (DNA): TGTGCCAGCAGTTCCAGGGCGCACTATGGCTACACCTTC.

The chain links TRBV5-1 to TRBJ2-5; 10 bases are shared with TRBD2. This CDR3 is built from 15 residues. Germline V CDR1 and CDR2: SGHRS, YFSETQ. J lost 5 bases, V lost 3 bases, and 7 bases had no gene match. The CDR3 bases are TGCGCCAGCAGCTGGGGGCTAGCGGGAGTGGAGACCCAGTACTTC. Protein: CASSWGLAGVETQYF. The full variable domain, completed using reference TRBV5-1 and TRBJ2-5, is KAGVTQTPRYLIKTRGQQVTLSCSPISGHRSVSWYQQTPGQGLQFLFEYFSETQRNKGNFPGRFSGRQFSNSRSEMNVSTLELGDSALYLCASSWGLAGVETQYFGPGTRLLVL.

The V gene is TRBV28, the J gene TRBJ2-7; D call uncertain. Trimming removed 8 bases from V and 6 bases from J, with 20 bases in between. This CDR3 comprises 14 residues. CDR1 MDHEN and CDR2 SYDVKM come from the germline V gene. CDR3 sequence reads: CASLAPGPSGEQYF. Written as DNA, the CDR3 is TGTGCCAGCCTCGCGCCTGGCCCCTCGGGCGAGCAGTACTTC.

The chain recombines TRBV19 with TRBJ2-2, with a weak D call TRBD2 (7 bases). The CDR3 contains 13 residues. Trimming took 7 bases from V and 7 from J, leaving 13 bases between them. The germline V gene encodes CDR1 LNHDA and CDR2 SQIVND (reference sequence). As DNA, the CDR3 is TGTGCCAGTAAACGGGGGGCCGGCGGGGAGCTGTTTTTT. It codes for CASKRGAGGELFF.

V gene TRBV19 combines with J gene TRBJ1-4; TRBD1 agrees at 7 bases. With V trimmed by 8 bases and J by 2 bases, 2 bases remained unmatched. The CDR3 covers 13 residues. The germline CDR1 and CDR2 sequences are LNHDA and SQIVND (reference sequence). The CDR3 protein is CASADRTNEKLFF. The CDR3 DNA sequence: TGTGCCAGTGCGGACAGGACTAATGAAAAACTGTTTTTT.

V usage is TRBV11-2 and J usage is TRBJ2-5; 12 nucleotides match TRBD2. After removal of 5 bases from V and 4 bases from J, the junction contained 8 bases not matched to a gene. Looked up from germline, CDR1 is SGHAT and CDR2 is FQNNGV. CDR3 length equals 16 residues. CDR3 DNA: TGTGCCAGCAGCACGACTAGCGGGAGAGGGGGAGAGACCCAGTACTTC. It encodes CASSTTSGRGGETQYF.

This clone appeared a single time. The rearrangement joins TRBV5-1 to TRBJ2-7; a possible D gene is TRBD2 (5 bases). Trimming stripped 4 bases from V and 1 base from J, with 12 bases between. The germline V gene has CDR1 SGHRS and CDR2 YFSETQ. This CDR3 has 14 amino acids. The CDR3 loop reads CASSPAGESYEQYF. Written as DNA, the CDR3 is TGCGCCAGCAGCCCCGCCGGGGAATCCTACGAGCAGTACTTC.

The gene calls are TRBV6-1 and TRBJ1-1; TRBD1 matches at 7 bases. The J segment lost 0 bases and the V segment lost 3 bases, leaving 4 bases of the junction unmatched. Germline CDR1 is MNHNS and CDR2 is SASEGT. The length of the CDR3 is 15 residues. DNA for the CDR3: TGTGCCAGCAGTGATTGGGGACAGCTGAACACTGAAGCTTTCTTT. Amino acids: CASSDWGQLNTEAFF.

The chain has TRBV4-2 and TRBJ2-5; TRBD2 agrees at 15 bases. V gave up 3 bases and J gave up 2 bases; unmatched junction bases: 4. CDR1 and CDR2 from the germline V gene are LGHNA and YNFKEQ. The CDR3 consists of 17 residues. As DNA, the CDR3 is TGTGCCAGCAGCCAGGGTGGACTAGCGGGAGGGCAAGAGACCCAGTACTTC. Protein product: CASSQGGLAGGQETQYF.

The chain links TRBV5-6 to TRBJ1-5, with a tentative D call TRBD1 (6 bases). CDR1 is SGHDT and CDR2 is YYEEEE in the germline V gene. The CDR3 consists of 17 residues. The V gene lost 1 base and the J gene lost 1 base, with 15 bases spanning the gap. The CDR3 bases are TGTGCCAGCAGCTTGTGGGGGGGCCTAATAAGCAATCAGCCCCAGCATTTT. It encodes CASSLWGGLISNQPQHF.

The V and J genes are TRBV4-1 and TRBJ2-7; 16 nucleotides agree with TRBD2. Germline values: CDR1 MGHRA, CDR2 YSYEKL. The V gene end was trimmed by 3 bases and the J gene end by 4 bases; junction bases not matched to a gene: 6. The CDR3 has 17 residues. CDR3 protein: CASSQVGTSGGEYEQYF. In DNA form, the CDR3 reads TGCGCCAGCAGCCAGGTGGGGACTAGCGGGGGGGAATACGAGCAGTACTTC.

The J gene is TRBJ2-1, the V gene TRBV19; no reliable D call. Trimming pared 7 bases from V and 10 bases from J, leaving 14 bases between. The CDR3 loop spans 12 amino acids. The V gene's germline CDR1 is LNHDA and CDR2 SQIVND (reference sequence). In DNA form, the CDR3 reads TGTGCCAGTACCCAGACTGCCGGGGAGCAGTTCTTC. Protein: CASTQTAGEQFF.

The J gene is TRBJ1-2, the V gene TRBV6-1; D ambiguous. V dropped 7 bases and J dropped 4 bases, with 10 bases sitting between them. The CDR3 extends over 12 amino acids. Looked up from germline, CDR1 is MNHNS and CDR2 is SASEGT. For the CDR3, the DNA is TGTGCCAGCATCCCGATCGGCTATGGCTACACCTTC. It specifies CASIPIGYGYTF.

The genes are TRBV11-3 and TRBJ1-6, with unresolved D. The CDR3 is made up of 15 amino acids. Germline CDR1 and CDR2: SGHNT and YENEEA. Trimming shortened V by 0 bases and J by 7 bases, and 10 bases separated the two germline ends. The CDR3 sequence is CASSLEMRSNSPLHF. The CDR3 coding sequence is TGTGCCAGCAGCTTAGAAATGAGGTCGAATTCACCCCTCCACTTT.

This chain joins TRBV27 and TRBJ1-2; D not resolved. V dropped 3 bases and J dropped 6 bases, with 11 bases sitting between them. This CDR3 region has 13 residues. CDR1 is MNHEY and CDR2 is SMNVEV in the germline V gene (reference sequence). CDR3 in DNA: TGTGCCAGCAGTTTTGGACTAGATAATGGCTACACCTTC. Translating gives CASSFGLDNGYTF.

The V call is TRBV19, the J call TRBJ2-7; D is perhaps TRBD1 (6 bases). Germline values: CDR1 LNHDA, CDR2 SQIVND (reference sequence). The CDR3 is made up of 14 amino acids. Trimming took off 2 bases at V and 3 bases at J, with 11 bases between the two ends. DNA for the CDR3: TGTGCCAGTAGTATAAGTCCACAGGGCTACGAGCAGTACTTC. This gives the protein CASSISPQGYEQYF.

CDR3 protein: CASSFGWTGEDYGYTF. The CDR3 nucleotides are TGCGCCAGCAGCTTCGGATGGACAGGGGAGGACTATGGCTACACCTTC. This chain connects TRBV5-1 to TRBJ1-2, with 9 bases identical to TRBD1. The germline V gene has CDR1 SGHRS and CDR2 YFSETQ. V lost 2 bases, J lost 3 bases, and 8 bases stayed unmatched. There are 16 residues in the CDR3.

V is TRBV5-5 and J is TRBJ2-3; D uncertain. V lost 4 bases to trimming and J lost 7 bases, with 13 bases between them. Germline values: CDR1 SGHKS, CDR2 YYEKEE (reference sequence). This CDR3 region has 13 residues. CDR3 sequence reads: CASSADIMNTQYF. The DNA for the CDR3 is TGTGCCAGCAGCGCCGACATTATGAATACGCAGTATTTT.

This clone occurred once. V is TRBV7-6 and J is TRBJ1-2, with D maybe TRBD1 (5 bases). The CDR3 extends over 13 amino acids. The germline gives CDR1 SGHVS, CDR2 FNYEAQ. The V end was cut by 3 bases, the J end by 8 bases, with 13 bases between. This chain's CDR3 is CASSFSGGTGYTF. The CDR3 bases are TGTGCCAGCAGCTTTTCAGGAGGGACCGGCTACACCTTC.

The chain's CDR3 is CAWRYPGRTNEKLFF. CDR3 DNA: TGTGCCTGGAGGTACCCGGGGAGGACTAATGAAAAACTGTTTTTT. This chain connects TRBV30 to TRBJ1-4; D unresolved. The CDR3 has 15 amino acids. V shed 3 bases and J shed 2 bases, with 13 bases lying between them. From germline, CDR1 is GTSNPN and CDR2 SVGIG (reference sequence).